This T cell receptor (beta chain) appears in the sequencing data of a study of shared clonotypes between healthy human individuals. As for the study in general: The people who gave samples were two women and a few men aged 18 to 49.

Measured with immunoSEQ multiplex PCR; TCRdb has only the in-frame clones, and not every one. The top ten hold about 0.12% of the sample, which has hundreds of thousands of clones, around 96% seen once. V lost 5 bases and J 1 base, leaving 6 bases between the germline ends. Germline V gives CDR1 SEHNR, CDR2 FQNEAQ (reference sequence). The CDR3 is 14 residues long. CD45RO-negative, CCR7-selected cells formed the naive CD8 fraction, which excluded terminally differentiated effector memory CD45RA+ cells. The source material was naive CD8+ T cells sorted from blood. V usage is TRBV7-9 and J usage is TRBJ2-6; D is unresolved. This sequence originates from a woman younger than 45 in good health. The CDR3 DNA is TGTGCCAGCAGCCGCCTATCTGGGGCCAACGTCCTGACTTTC. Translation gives CASSRLSGANVLTF.